The rows below give T cell receptor beta chains drawn from one sample of a study of cytomegalovirus exposure and HLA in healthy donors. Sequencing used immunoSEQ multiplex PCR; TCRdb keeps in-frame clones, though not all of them. Of a few hundred thousand clones detected, about 80% appear once; the ten largest clones hold 1.4%. The sample was PBMCs. The receptors were gathered from a girl aged 5-17 years in good health and CMV-seronegative. The CDR3 runs from the conserved cysteine through the conserved F or W. Fields, in order: D gene, J gene, clone size, V gene, CDR3 protein, CDR3 DNA. D genes are given only for firm matches. Only some rows state a clone size, as once, few, many or a class for expanded clones.

>NA|TRBJ1-1|once|TRBV19
CASSMGRTNTEAFF
TGTGCCAGTAGTATGGGGCGGACGAACACTGAAGCTTTCTTT
>NA|TRBJ1-2|NA|TRBV5-6
CASSLGTDYGYTF
TGTGCCAGCAGCTTGGGGACAGACTATGGCTACACCTTC
>TRBD1|TRBJ2-7|NA|TRBV7-3
CASSLTRTGGVGGSEQYF
TGTGCCAGCAGCTTAACACGGACAGGGGGCGTCGGGGGGAGCGAGCAGTACTTC
>TRBD2|TRBJ2-7|NA|TRBV2
CASKPSGRMLVGYEQYF
TGTGCCAGCAAACCTAGCGGGAGGATGCTGGTCGGCTACGAGCAGTACTTC
>TRBD1|TRBJ1-2|few|TRBV4-3
CASSPGGGWDYGYTF
TGCGCCAGCAGCCCTGGAGGGGGCTGGGACTATGGCTACACCTTC
>NA|TRBJ2-1|NA|TRBV28
CASSPRGGKPYNEQFF
TGTGCCAGCAGTCCCCGGGGTGGGAAACCTTACAATGAGCAGTTCTTC
>TRBD2|TRBJ2-7|NA|TRBV5-4
CASSLEGLAGGEQYF
TGTGCCAGCAGCTTGGAGGGGCTAGCGGGAGGCGAGCAGTACTTC
>TRBD1|TRBJ1-5|NA|TRBV28
CASSFDGTRGQSSNQPQHF
TGTGCCAGCAGTTTTGACGGAACCAGGGGACAGAGTAGCAATCAGCCCCAGCATTTT
>NA|TRBJ1-5|NA|TRBV6-5
CASREQNQPQHF
TGTGCCAGCAGGGAGCAAAATCAGCCCCAGCATTTT
>TRBD1|TRBJ1-2|NA|TRBV2
CASRTGGYGYTF
TGTGCCAGCAGGACAGGGGGCTATGGCTACACCTTC
>NA|TRBJ2-2|NA|TRBV5-6
CASSVWGAPNTGELFF
TGTGCCAGCAGCGTCTGGGGAGCACCGAACACCGGGGAGCTGTTTTTT
>NA|TRBJ1-4|NA|TRBV30
CAWSGPGATNEKLFF
TGTGCCTGGAGTGGTCCCGGGGCAACTAATGAAAAACTGTTTTTT
>NA|TRBJ1-1|NA|TRBV9
CASSVQGGTEAFF
TGTGCCAGCAGCGTACAGGGAGGGACTGAAGCTTTCTTT
>NA|TRBJ1-1|NA|TRBV30
CAWRRNTEAFF
TGTGCCTGGAGGAGAAACACTGAAGCTTTCTTT
>NA|TRBJ1-6|NA|TRBV9
CASSGEGGSSYNSPLHF
TGTGCCAGCAGCGGAGAGGGGGGGAGCTCCTATAATTCACCCCTCCACTTT
>NA|TRBJ2-7|once|TRBV15
CATSREYLYEQYF
TGTGCCACCAGCAGAGAGTACCTCTACGAGCAGTACTTC
>NA|TRBJ2-6|NA|TRBV5-1
CASSPEGGTGANVLTF
TGCGCCAGCAGCCCGGAAGGCGGAACTGGGGCCAACGTCCTGACTTTC
>TRBD1|TRBJ2-7|NA|TRBV10-1
CASRSGTGGRSSYEQYF
TGCGCCAGCAGATCCGGGACAGGGGGAAGGAGCTCCTACGAGCAGTACTTC
>TRBD2|TRBJ2-7|NA|TRBV28
CASSLQRGLDGEQYF
TGTGCCAGCAGTTTACAGCGGGGGCTCGACGGCGAGCAGTACTTC
>TRBD2|TRBJ2-3|NA|TRBV19
CASSIGGRLAGGNTQYF
TGTGCCAGTAGTATAGGCGGCAGACTAGCGGGGGGGAATACGCAGTATTTT
>TRBD2|TRBJ2-1|once|TRBV5-1
CASSLVVTSRTNEQFF
TGCGCCAGCAGCTTGGTGGTGACTAGCAGAACGAATGAGCAGTTCTTC
>NA|TRBJ2-7|once|TRBV28
CASSSTGPVYEQYF
TGTGCCAGCAGTTCGACAGGTCCCGTTTACGAGCAGTACTTC
>TRBD1|TRBJ2-1|NA|TRBV18
CASSPTGQGSGEQFF
TGTGCCAGCTCACCGACGGGACAGGGGTCTGGTGAGCAGTTCTTC
>TRBD2|TRBJ2-1|NA|TRBV28
CASSLWTSGGNNEQFF
TGTGCCAGCAGTTTATGGACTAGCGGGGGGAACAATGAGCAGTTCTTC
>NA|TRBJ2-4|NA|TRBV14
CASSRQESIQYF
TGTGCCAGCAGTAGACAGGAGAGCATTCAGTACTTC
>TRBD1|TRBJ2-3|NA|TRBV4-3
CASSQDQWRGGRTDTQYF
TGCGCCAGCAGCCAAGATCAGTGGAGAGGGGGCCGTACAGATACGCAGTATTTT
>NA|TRBJ1-1|NA|TRBV6-6
CASSLETRSTEAFF
TGTGCCAGCAGTTTGGAAACGAGGAGCACTGAAGCTTTCTTT
>TRBD1|TRBJ1-5|once|TRBV19
CASRGTGFRPQHF
TGTGCCAGTAGGGGGACAGGGTTTCGGCCCCAGCATTTT
>NA|TRBJ2-7|NA|TRBV14
CASSQDVSRQYF
TGTGCCAGCAGCCAAGATGTTAGTAGGCAGTACTTC
>TRBD1|TRBJ2-1|NA|TRBV6-1
CASSSPPGTGQFF
TGTGCCAGCAGTTCTCCACCCGGGACAGGGCAGTTCTTC
>TRBD2|TRBJ2-1|NA|TRBV18
CASSPPLLTSPGGNEQFF
TGTGCCAGCTCACCACCTCTCCTAACTAGCCCGGGAGGCAATGAGCAGTTCTTC
>NA|TRBJ2-7|NA|TRBV18
CASSGQGLVGSYEQYF
TGTGCCAGCTCCGGCCAGGGCCTTGTCGGGTCCTACGAGCAGTACTTC
>TRBD2|TRBJ2-3|NA|TRBV2
CASNLRLAGGSASTDTQYF
TGTGCCAGCAATCTTAGACTAGCGGGAGGTTCGGCCAGCACAGATACGCAGTATTTT
>TRBD2|TRBJ2-1|NA|TRBV5-1
CASSVGGLVLDEQFF
TGCGCCAGCAGCGTGGGGGGACTAGTGCTCGATGAGCAGTTCTTC
>NA|TRBJ2-5|NA|TRBV27
CASSPLPGILGETQYF
TGTGCCAGCAGTCCCCTGCCGGGGATCCTGGGGGAGACCCAGTACTTC
>NA|TRBJ2-3|NA|TRBV30
CAWSDPGSDTQYF
TGTGCCTGGAGCGACCCAGGGTCAGATACGCAGTATTTT
>NA|TRBJ1-1|NA|TRBV6-6
CASSYFLSARDTEAFF
TGTGCCAGCAGTTACTTTTTAAGCGCCAGGGACACTGAAGCTTTCTTT
>TRBD1|TRBJ2-5|NA|TRBV7-9
CASSLQGDPSQETQYF
TGTGCCAGCAGCTTACAGGGGGACCCCTCCCAAGAGACCCAGTACTTC
>TRBD1|TRBJ2-7|NA|TRBV4-2
CASSRGDSVYEQYF
TGTGCCAGCAGCCGAGGGGACAGCGTGTACGAGCAGTACTTC
>NA|TRBJ2-5|NA|TRBV5-4
CASSAPPGKPSQETQYF
TGTGCCAGCAGCGCGCCACCGGGGAAACCCTCCCAAGAGACCCAGTACTTC
>TRBD2|TRBJ2-2|NA|TRBV6-5
CASSLAGGWAGELFF
TGTGCCAGCAGCCTAGCGGGAGGTTGGGCCGGGGAGCTGTTTTTT
>NA|TRBJ2-3|few|TRBV21-1
CASILLNRTGEATDTQYF
TGTGCCAGCATCTTATTAAATCGGACAGGGGAGGCGACAGATACGCAGTATTTT
>NA|TRBJ2-3|once|TRBV7-8
CASSLSFRASDTDTQYF
TGTGCCAGCAGCCTAAGTTTCAGGGCTAGCGACACAGATACGCAGTATTTT
>TRBD1|TRBJ1-1|NA|TRBV30
CAWKRWAGQGADTEAFF
TGTGCCTGGAAACGGTGGGCAGGCCAGGGGGCTGATACTGAAGCTTTCTTT
>NA|TRBJ1-2|NA|TRBV28
CASIPTGRYGYTF
TGTGCCAGCATACCGACAGGCCGCTATGGCTACACCTTC
>TRBD2|TRBJ2-7|NA|TRBV27
CASSFSGGLYEQYF
TGTGCCAGCAGTTTTAGCGGGGGGCTCTACGAGCAGTACTTC
>TRBD2|TRBJ2-1|NA|TRBV7-2
CASSLGGAQFF
TGTGCCAGCAGCTTGGGAGGGGCCCAGTTCTTC
>NA|TRBJ2-6|NA|TRBV6-5
CASSYLAGANVLTF
TGTGCCAGCAGTTACCTGGCAGGGGCCAACGTCCTGACTTTC
>TRBD1|TRBJ1-2|NA|TRBV28
CASSFTLGQGGAYGYTF
TGTGCCAGCAGTTTTACCCTTGGACAGGGGGGTGCATATGGCTACACCTTC
>NA|TRBJ2-7|NA|TRBV5-1
CASSSPGGAEQYF
TGCGCCAGCAGCTCCCCTGGGGGGGCCGAGCAGTACTTC
>NA|TRBJ1-6|NA|TRBV6-1
CASSTLNSPLHF
TGTGCCAGCAGTACTCTTAATTCACCCCTCCACTTT
>TRBD1|TRBJ2-5|NA|TRBV4-1
CASSQESTGGTGTQYF
TGCGCCAGCAGCCAAGAAAGCACAGGGGGTACGGGGACCCAGTACTTC
>TRBD1|TRBJ1-1|NA|TRBV28
CASSFPGTGGRGEAFF
TGTGCCAGCAGTTTCCCCGGGACAGGGGGGAGAGGTGAAGCTTTCTTT
>TRBD1|TRBJ2-3|NA|TRBV7-6
CASSLSPTGTDTQYF
TGTGCCAGCAGCTTAAGCCCGACAGGGACAGATACGCAGTATTTT
>TRBD2|TRBJ2-3|NA|TRBV7-3
CASSLDGGGLADTDTQYF
TGTGCCAGCAGCTTGGATGGCGGGGGACTAGCGGACACAGATACGCAGTATTTT